The next 23 T cell receptor beta chains were all read from a single sample in a study of shared clonotypes between healthy human individuals. Profiled with immunoSEQ multiplex PCR; TCRdb holds only in-frame clones, not every one. Of under 1,100,000 clones detected, about 75% appear once; the ten largest clones hold 1.4% to 1.5%. The specimen sequenced was memory CD4+ T cells sorted from blood. Specified subset: CD45RA-negative fraction. The receptors shown here come from a man aged 18-30 years in good health.

The genes are TRBV29-1 and TRBJ2-1; D ambiguous. CDR1 SQVTM and CDR2 ANQGSEA come from the germline V gene. The CDR3 contains 10 residues. The ends were cut back, 6 bases at V and 7 bases at J, with 7 bases in the middle. CDR3 nucleotides: TGCAGCGTGTCCAGGAATGAGCAGTTCTTC. It codes for CSVSRNEQFF.

The chain couples TRBV5-6 to TRBJ2-1, with TRBD2 matching over 8 bases. Germline V gives CDR1 SGHDT, CDR2 YYEEEE. The V segment lost 3 bases and the J segment 5 bases; nucleotides outside the gene matches: 7. CDR3 length: 15 amino acids. CDR3 sequence: CASSSGTRGNNEQFF. The DNA of the CDR3 is TGTGCCAGCAGCTCCGGGACTAGGGGAAACAATGAGCAGTTCTTC. Full variable domain (rest looked up from reference TRBV5-6 and TRBJ2-1): DAGVTQSPTHLIKTRGQQVTLRCSPKSGHDTVSWYQQALGQGPQFIFQYYEEEERQRGNFPDRFSGHQFPNYSSELNVNALLLGDSALYLCASSSGTRGNNEQFFGPGTRLTVL.

This clone was observed a handful of times. The chain carries TRBV28 and TRBJ2-7, with D possibly called TRBD1 or TRBD2 (5 bases each). Germline loops: CDR1 MDHEN, CDR2 SYDVKM. The CDR3 runs 11 residues. V shed 5 bases and J shed 3 bases, with 5 bases lying between them. In nucleotides, the CDR3 is TGTGCCAGCAGTGGGGGCTACGAGCAGTACTTC. Translating gives CASSGGYEQYF.

A few counts support this clone. The chain carries TRBV2 and TRBJ2-7, with 7 bases matching TRBD1. The CDR3 sequence is 12 residues long. Per germline, CDR1 SNHLY and CDR2 FYNNEI. The V and J ends lost 6 bases and 6 bases, in that order; junction bases with no gene match: 5. The CDR3 protein is CASRLQGFEQYF. The CDR3 DNA sequence: TGTGCCAGCAGGTTACAGGGGTTCGAGCAGTACTTC.

This chain connects TRBV7-2 to TRBJ2-1; 9 bases fit TRBD2. This CDR3 has 16 amino acids. J gave up 0 bases and V 1 base, and 1 base lay outside the gene matches. The germline CDR1 and CDR2 sequences are SGHTA and FQGNSA. The CDR3 region is CASSLVSGGSYNEQFF. The CDR3 DNA follows: TGTGCCAGCAGCTTAGTTAGCGGGGGCTCCTACAATGAGCAGTTCTTC.

This clone was observed a single time. The chain has TRBV2 and TRBJ2-2; 7 bases fit TRBD1. This CDR3 has 16 residues. Germline loops: CDR1 SNHLY, CDR2 FYNNEI. V shed 5 bases and J 4 bases; nucleotides not matched to a gene: 10. CDR3 in DNA: TGTGCCAGCAGTCTATACGACAGGGCGGGCACCGGGGAGCTGTTTTTT. This codes for CASSLYDRAGTGELFF. Full variable domain (remainder filled in from reference TRBV2 and TRBJ2-2): EPEVTQTPSHQVTQMGQEVILRCVPISNHLYFYWYRQILGQKVEFLVSFYNNEISEKSEIFDDQFSVERPDGSNFTLKIRSTKLEDSAMYFCASSLYDRAGTGELFFGEGSRLTVL.

Turning to this clone: Other DNA sequences of this sample code for an identical CDR3. The CDR3 nucleotides read TGTGCCAGCAGCTTAAGTGGCAGCTCCTACGAGCAGTACTTC. Protein product: CASSLSGSSYEQYF. This rearrangement joins TRBV7-2 to TRBJ2-7; D is unresolved. This CDR3 has 14 amino acids. Germline CDR1 SGHTA, CDR2 FQGNSA. V was pared by 2 bases and J by 0 bases, with 8 bases between.

This clone was counted a few times. The chain links TRBV5-5 to TRBJ2-2; D is undetermined. CDR3 length equals 13 residues. V lost 4 bases and J 1 base, leaving 5 bases between the germline ends. Germline loops: CDR1 SGHKS, CDR2 YYEKEE (reference sequence). The chain's CDR3 is CASSPRNTGELFF. As DNA, the CDR3 is TGTGCCAGCAGCCCCAGGAACACCGGGGAGCTGTTTTTT.

In this sample, this clone turned up a few times. This chain connects TRBV7-8 to TRBJ1-4, with 9 positions matching TRBD1. The CDR3 totals 13 residues. CDR1 SGHVS and CDR2 FQNEAQ come from the germline V gene. The V and J ends lost 5 bases and 8 bases, in that order; junction bases with no gene match: 3. CDR3 region: CASSPDRGEKLFF. The CDR3 region has the DNA TGTGCCAGCAGCCCCGACAGGGGGGAAAAACTGTTTTTT.

The rearrangement uses TRBV5-5 and TRBJ1-1, with D unclear. Trimming removed 1 base from V and 0 bases from J, with 7 bases in between. From germline, CDR1 is SGHKS and CDR2 YYEKEE (reference sequence). The CDR3 runs to 14 residues. CDR3: CASSLLNMNTEAFF. CDR3 coding DNA: TGTGCCAGCAGCTTGTTAAACATGAACACTGAAGCTTTCTTT.

Notes on this clone: The identical CDR3 is also encoded by other nucleotide sequences in the sample. This chain links TRBV7-2 with TRBJ1-1; D is ambiguous. The V and J ends lost 1 base and 5 bases respectively, with 5 bases between them. Germline V lookup: CDR1 SGHTA, CDR2 FQGNSA. This CDR3 has 12 amino acids. CDR3 amino acids: CASSLDRTEAFF. The CDR3 DNA reads as TGTGCCAGCAGCTTAGATCGTACTGAAGCTTTCTTT.

The V and J genes are TRBV2 and TRBJ1-2; TRBD1 is a possible D gene (5 bases). The CDR3 is made up of 14 amino acids. In germline, CDR1 is SNHLY, CDR2 FYNNEI. Between the trimmed V and J ends, which lost 2 bases and 14 bases, there was a span of 21 bases. DNA of the CDR3: TGTGCCAGCAGTGAATTTCGGGGGGAAGGAGCGCAAACCTTC. Translation: CASSEFRGEGAQTF. The full variable domain, with the rest looked up from reference TRBV2 and TRBJ1-2, is EPEVTQTPSHQVTQMGQEVILRCVPISNHLYFYWYRQILGQKVEFLVSFYNNEISEKSEIFDDQFSVERPDGSNFTLKIRSTKLEDSAMYFCASSEFRGEGAQTFGSGTRLTVV.

The CDR3, as DNA: TGTGCCAGTAGTACACCGGCCAGGGGGCACACTGAAGCTTTCTTT. It specifies CASSTPARGHTEAFF. This chain connects TRBV19 to TRBJ1-1; TRBD1 aligns across 8 bases. This CDR3 is built from 15 residues. Germline CDR1 reads LNHDA; CDR2 reads SQIVND (reference sequence). Losses at the gene ends were 4 bases for V and 3 bases for J; bases not matched to a gene: 7.

The chain recombines TRBV5-1 with TRBJ2-5; no clear D gene. CDR3 length: 13 residues. The V end was cut by 0 bases, the J end by 5 bases, with 8 bases between. CDR1 is SGHRS, CDR2 YFSETQ, per germline. The CDR3 nucleotides read TGCGCCAGCAGCTTGGGGGGTCCGGAGACCCAGTACTTC. Amino acids: CASSLGGPETQYF.

This clone showed up just a few times. J is TRBJ1-5 and V is TRBV28, with TRBD1 as a possible D gene (6 bases). The germline gives CDR1 MDHEN, CDR2 SYDVKM. Trimming shortened V by 5 bases and J by 6 bases, and 14 bases separated the two germline ends. The CDR3 has 14 amino acids. In nucleotides, the CDR3 is TGTGCCAGCAGTCCTATCGACAGGTTTCAGCCCCAGCATTTT. It yields the protein CASSPIDRFQPQHF.

The chain joins TRBV10-3 to TRBJ1-3; the D gene is possibly TRBD1 (6 bases). Germline CDR1 and CDR2: ENHRY and SYGVKD. V was clipped by 6 bases and J by 4 bases, with 10 bases between them. This CDR3 spans 13 amino acids. CDR3 amino acids: CAIRQGSGNTIYF. CDR3 sequence (DNA): TGTGCCATCAGGCAGGGGAGCGGAAACACCATATATTTT.

Comments on this clone: The sample carries other DNA sequences with the same CDR3. This chain uses TRBV7-9 with TRBJ2-3; D uncertain. Trimming took 5 bases from V and 3 from J, leaving 3 bases between them. Per germline, CDR1 SEHNR and CDR2 FQNEAQ (reference sequence). The CDR3 sequence is 11 residues long. CDR3 sequence reads: CASSQTDTQYF. Written as DNA, the CDR3 is TGTGCCAGCAGCCAGACAGATACGCAGTATTTT.

The J gene is TRBJ2-7, the V gene TRBV7-2; D is possibly TRBD1 (6 bases). The CDR3 is 13 amino acids. Trimming removed 5 bases from V and 3 bases from J, with 11 bases in between. Germline V gene data show CDR1 as SGHTA and CDR2 as FQGNSA. The CDR3 region has the DNA TGTGCCAGCAGCCTCCTGGACAGCTACGAGCAGTACTTC. Encoded protein: CASSLLDSYEQYF.

The chain combines TRBV2 with TRBJ2-7, with D maybe TRBD2 (5 bases). The CDR3 is made up of 13 amino acids. Per germline, CDR1 SNHLY and CDR2 FYNNEI. V shed 5 bases and J shed 6 bases, with 14 bases lying between them. DNA for the CDR3: TGTGCCAGCAGTCTAGCAAGGGTTGGCGAGCAGTACTTC. Translating it yields CASSLARVGEQYF. Together with reference TRBV2 and TRBJ2-7, the CDR3 gives the full variable domain: EPEVTQTPSHQVTQMGQEVILRCVPISNHLYFYWYRQILGQKVEFLVSFYNNEISEKSEIFDDQFSVERPDGSNFTLKIRSTKLEDSAMYFCASSLARVGEQYFGPGTRLTVT.

This clone was seen a single time. CDR3 region: CASSQARQETQYF. The CDR3 coding sequence is TGTGCCAGCAGCCAGGCAAGACAAGAGACCCAGTACTTC. The gene calls are TRBV6-5 and TRBJ2-5, with no clear D. Trimming removed 6 bases from V and 2 bases from J, with 10 bases in between. The germline V gene has CDR1 MNHEY and CDR2 SVGAGI. The CDR3 runs to 13 residues.

The rearrangement links TRBV19 to TRBJ1-5; D may be TRBD1 (6 bases). The germline V gene encodes CDR1 LNHDA and CDR2 SQIVND (reference sequence). The CDR3 is 15 residues long. The V gene lost 4 bases and the J gene lost 2 bases, with 12 bases spanning the gap. CDR3 sequence reads: CASSTGDGRNQPQHF. The CDR3 region has the DNA TGTGCCAGTAGTACAGGGGATGGGCGCAATCAGCCCCAGCATTTT. Full variable domain (missing parts from reference TRBV19 and TRBJ1-5): DGGITQSPKYLFRKEGQNVTLSCEQNLNHDAMYWYRQDPGQGLRLIYYSQIVNDFQKGDIAEGYSVSREKKESFPLTVTSAQKNPTAFYLCASSTGDGRNQPQHFGDGTRLSIL.

V usage is TRBV5-6 and J usage is TRBJ2-1; D gene uncertain. Trimming removed 0 bases at V and 4 bases at J, with 8 bases between. The germline V gene encodes CDR1 SGHDT and CDR2 YYEEEE. This CDR3 is built from 14 residues. CDR3 sequence: CASSLAVAYNEQFF. The CDR3 DNA is TGTGCCAGCAGCTTGGCCGTCGCTTACAATGAGCAGTTCTTC.

The V and J genes are TRBV6-5 and TRBJ2-2; D not resolved. V was clipped by 6 bases and J by 0 bases, with 11 bases between them. The length of the CDR3 is 15 residues. From germline, CDR1 is MNHEY and CDR2 SVGAGI. The CDR3 region is CASRLGLTNTGELFF. The CDR3 region has the DNA TGTGCCAGCAGGCTTGGGCTGACGAACACCGGGGAGCTGTTTTTT.